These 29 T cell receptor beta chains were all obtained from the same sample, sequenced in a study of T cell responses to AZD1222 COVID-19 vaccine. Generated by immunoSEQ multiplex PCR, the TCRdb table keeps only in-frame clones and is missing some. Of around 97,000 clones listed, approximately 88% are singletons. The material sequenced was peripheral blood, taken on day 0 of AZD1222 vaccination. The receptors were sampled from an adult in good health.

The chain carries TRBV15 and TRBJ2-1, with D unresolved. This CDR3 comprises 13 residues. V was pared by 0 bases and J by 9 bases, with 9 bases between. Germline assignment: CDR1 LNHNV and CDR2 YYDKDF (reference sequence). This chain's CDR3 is CATSRDNLPEQFF. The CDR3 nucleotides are TGTGCCACCAGCAGAGATAACCTGCCTGAGCAGTTCTTC.

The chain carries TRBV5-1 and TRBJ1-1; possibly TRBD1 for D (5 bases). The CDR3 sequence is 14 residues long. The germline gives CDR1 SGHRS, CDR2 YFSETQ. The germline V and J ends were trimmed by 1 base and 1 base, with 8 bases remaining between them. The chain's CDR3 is CASSLRGENTEAFF. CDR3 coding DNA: TGCGCCAGCAGCTTGCGAGGGGAGAACACTGAAGCTTTCTTT.

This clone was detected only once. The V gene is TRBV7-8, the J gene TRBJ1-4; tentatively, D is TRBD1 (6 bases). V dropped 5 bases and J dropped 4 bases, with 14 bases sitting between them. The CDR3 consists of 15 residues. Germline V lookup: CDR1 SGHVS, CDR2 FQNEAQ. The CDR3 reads CASSRNRVLNEKLFF. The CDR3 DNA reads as TGTGCCAGCAGCCGTAACAGGGTTCTTAATGAAAAACTGTTTTTT.

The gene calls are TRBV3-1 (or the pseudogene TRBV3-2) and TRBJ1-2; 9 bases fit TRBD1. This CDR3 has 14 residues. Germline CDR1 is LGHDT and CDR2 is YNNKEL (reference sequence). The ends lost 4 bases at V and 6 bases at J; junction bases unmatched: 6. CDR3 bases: TGTGCCAGCAGCCTCCGGGACAGGGTTCATGGCTACACCTTC. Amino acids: CASSLRDRVHGYTF.

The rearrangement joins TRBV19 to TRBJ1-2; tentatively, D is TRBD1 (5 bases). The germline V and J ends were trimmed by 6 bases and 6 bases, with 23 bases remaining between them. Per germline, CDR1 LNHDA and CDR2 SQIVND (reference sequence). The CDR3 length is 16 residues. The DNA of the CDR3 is TGTGCCAGTAGCCATAAAGTACCGGGGGGAGGGGATGGCTACACCTTC. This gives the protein CASSHKVPGGGDGYTF.

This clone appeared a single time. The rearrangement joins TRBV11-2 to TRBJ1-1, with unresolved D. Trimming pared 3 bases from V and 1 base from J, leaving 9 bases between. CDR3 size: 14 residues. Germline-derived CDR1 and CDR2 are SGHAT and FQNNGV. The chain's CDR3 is CASSFLPGNTEAFF. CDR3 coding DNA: TGTGCCAGCAGCTTTCTCCCAGGGAACACTGAAGCTTTCTTT.

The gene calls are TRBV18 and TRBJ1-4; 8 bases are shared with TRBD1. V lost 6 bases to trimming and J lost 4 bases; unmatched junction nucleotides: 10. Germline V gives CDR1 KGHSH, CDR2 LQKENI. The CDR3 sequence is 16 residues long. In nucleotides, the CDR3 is TGTGCCAGCTCGCTGAGACAGGGGCGGAGTAATGAAAAACTGTTTTTT. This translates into CASSLRQGRSNEKLFF.

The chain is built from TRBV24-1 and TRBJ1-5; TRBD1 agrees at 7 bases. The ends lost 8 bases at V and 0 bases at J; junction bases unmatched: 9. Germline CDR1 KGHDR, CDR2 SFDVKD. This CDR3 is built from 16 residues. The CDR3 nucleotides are TGTGCCACCACCAAGAAAGGGACAGATAGCAATCAGCCCCAGCATTTT. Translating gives CATTKKGTDSNQPQHF.

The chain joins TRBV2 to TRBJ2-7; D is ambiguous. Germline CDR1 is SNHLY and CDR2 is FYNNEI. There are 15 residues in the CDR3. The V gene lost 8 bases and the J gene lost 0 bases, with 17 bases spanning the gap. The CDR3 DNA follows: TGTGCCAGCCTTCAACCTGTATCTACCTCCTACGAGCAGTACTTC. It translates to CASLQPVSTSYEQYF.

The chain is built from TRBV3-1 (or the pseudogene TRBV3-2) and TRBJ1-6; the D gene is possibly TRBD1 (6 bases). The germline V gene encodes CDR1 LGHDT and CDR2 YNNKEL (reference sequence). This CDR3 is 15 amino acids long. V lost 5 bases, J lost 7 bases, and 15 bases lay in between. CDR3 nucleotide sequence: TGTGCCAGCAGCTCGACAGGAGGGGGAAATTCACCCCTCCACTTT. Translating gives CASSSTGGGNSPLHF.

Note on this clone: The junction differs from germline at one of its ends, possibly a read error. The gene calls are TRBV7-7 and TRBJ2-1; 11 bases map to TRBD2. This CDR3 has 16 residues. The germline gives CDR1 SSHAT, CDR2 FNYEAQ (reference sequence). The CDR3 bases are TGTGCTAGCAGCTCAGATACTAGCGGGAGTTACAATGAGCAGTTCTTC. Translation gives CASSSDTSGSYNEQFF. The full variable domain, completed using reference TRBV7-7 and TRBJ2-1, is GAGVSQSPRYKVTKRGQDVTLRCDPISSHATLYWYQQALGQGPEFLTYFNYEAQPDKSGLPSDRFSAERPEGSISTLTIQRTEQRDSAMYRCASSSDTSGSYNEQFFGPGTRLTVL.

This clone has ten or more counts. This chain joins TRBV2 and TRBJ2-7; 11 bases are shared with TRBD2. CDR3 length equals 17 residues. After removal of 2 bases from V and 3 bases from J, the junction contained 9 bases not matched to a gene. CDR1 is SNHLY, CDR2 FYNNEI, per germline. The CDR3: CASSEKVAGGRRYEQYF. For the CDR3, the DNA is TGTGCCAGCAGTGAAAAAGTAGCGGGGGGGCGGCGCTACGAGCAGTACTTC.

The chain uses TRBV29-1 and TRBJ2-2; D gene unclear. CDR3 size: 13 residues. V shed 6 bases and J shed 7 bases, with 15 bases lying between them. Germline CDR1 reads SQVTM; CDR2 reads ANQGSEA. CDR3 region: CSVSDPNGGELFF. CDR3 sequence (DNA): TGCAGCGTGAGCGACCCCAACGGCGGGGAGCTGTTTTTT.

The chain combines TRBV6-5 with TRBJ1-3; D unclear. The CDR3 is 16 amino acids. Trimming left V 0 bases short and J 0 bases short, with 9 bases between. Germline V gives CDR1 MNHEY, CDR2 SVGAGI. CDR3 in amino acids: CASSYSRLNSGNTIYF. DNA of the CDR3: TGTGCCAGCAGTTACTCGCGCCTTAACTCTGGAAACACCATATATTTT.

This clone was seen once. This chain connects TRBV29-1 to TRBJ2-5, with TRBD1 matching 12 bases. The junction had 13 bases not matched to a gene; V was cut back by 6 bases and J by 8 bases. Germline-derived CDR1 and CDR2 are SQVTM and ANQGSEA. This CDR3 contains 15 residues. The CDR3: CSVQKGTGGAATQYF. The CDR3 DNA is TGCAGCGTCCAAAAGGGGACAGGGGGCGCCGCCACCCAGTACTTC.

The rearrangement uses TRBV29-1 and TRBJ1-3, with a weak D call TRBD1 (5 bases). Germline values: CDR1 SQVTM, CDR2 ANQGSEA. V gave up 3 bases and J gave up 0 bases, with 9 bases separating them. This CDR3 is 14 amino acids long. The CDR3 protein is CSVEFDSSGNTIYF. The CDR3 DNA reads TGCAGCGTTGAGTTCGACAGCTCTGGAAACACCATATATTTT.

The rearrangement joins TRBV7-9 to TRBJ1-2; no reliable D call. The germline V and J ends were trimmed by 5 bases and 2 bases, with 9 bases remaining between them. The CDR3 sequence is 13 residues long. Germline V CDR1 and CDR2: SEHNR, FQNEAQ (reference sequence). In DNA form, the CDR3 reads TGTGCCAGCAGCCCGGACGGCAACTATGGCTACACCTTC. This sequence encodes CASSPDGNYGYTF. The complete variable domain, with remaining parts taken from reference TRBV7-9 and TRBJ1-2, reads DTGVSQNPRHKITKRGQNVTFRCDPISEHNRLYWYRQTLGQGPEFLTYFQNEAQLEKSRLLSDRFSAERPKGSFSTLEIQRTEQGDSAMYLCASSPDGNYGYTFGSGTRLTVV.

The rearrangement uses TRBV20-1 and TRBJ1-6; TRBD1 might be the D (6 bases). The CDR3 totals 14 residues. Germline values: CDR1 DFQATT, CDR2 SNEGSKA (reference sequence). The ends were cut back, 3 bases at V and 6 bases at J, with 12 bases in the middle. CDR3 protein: CSASLGGTNSPLHF. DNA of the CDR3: TGCAGTGCTAGTCTAGGGGGGACTAATTCACCCCTCCACTTT.

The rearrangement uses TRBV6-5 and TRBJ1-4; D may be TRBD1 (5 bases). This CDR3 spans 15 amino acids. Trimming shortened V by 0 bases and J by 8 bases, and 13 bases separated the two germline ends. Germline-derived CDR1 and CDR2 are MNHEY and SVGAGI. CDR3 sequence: CASSYSGVQGEKLFF. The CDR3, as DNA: TGTGCCAGCAGTTACTCGGGGGTTCAAGGAGAAAAACTGTTTTTT.

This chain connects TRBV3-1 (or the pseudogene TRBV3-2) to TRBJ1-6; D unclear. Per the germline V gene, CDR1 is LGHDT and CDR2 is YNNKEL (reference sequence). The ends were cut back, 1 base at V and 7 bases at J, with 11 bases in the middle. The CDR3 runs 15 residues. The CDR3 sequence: CASSQGGGRNSPLHF. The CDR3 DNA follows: TGTGCCAGCAGCCAAGGAGGTGGGCGGAATTCACCCCTCCACTTT.

The CDR3 DNA sequence: TGTGCCAGCAGTTACTCGGGAGGGGTAGAGACCCAGTACTTC. Residues: CASSYSGGVETQYF. This chain joins TRBV6-2 or TRBV6-3 and TRBJ2-5; 7 bases are shared with TRBD2. The CDR3 covers 14 residues. V lost 0 bases and J lost 4; bases outside the gene matches: 2. Germline V gene data show CDR1 as MNHEY and CDR2 as SVGEGT.

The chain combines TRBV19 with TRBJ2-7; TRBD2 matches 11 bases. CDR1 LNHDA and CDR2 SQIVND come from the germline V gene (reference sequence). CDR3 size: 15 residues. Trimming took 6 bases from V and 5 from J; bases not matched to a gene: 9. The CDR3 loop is CASRLAGATSHEQYF. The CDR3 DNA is TGTGCCAGTAGACTAGCGGGAGCAACATCCCACGAGCAGTACTTC.

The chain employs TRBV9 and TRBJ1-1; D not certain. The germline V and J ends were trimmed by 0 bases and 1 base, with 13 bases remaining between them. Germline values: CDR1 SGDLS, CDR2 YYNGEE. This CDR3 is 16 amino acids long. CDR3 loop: CASSVGSPGRNTEAFF. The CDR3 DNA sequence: TGTGCCAGCAGCGTAGGGTCCCCTGGCAGGAACACTGAAGCTTTCTTT.

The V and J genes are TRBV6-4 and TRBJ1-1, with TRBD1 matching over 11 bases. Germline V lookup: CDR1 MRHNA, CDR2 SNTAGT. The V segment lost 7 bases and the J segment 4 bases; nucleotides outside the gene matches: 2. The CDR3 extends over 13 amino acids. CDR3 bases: TGTGCCAGCAAAGGACAGGGGGCCACTGAAGCTTTCTTT. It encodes CASKGQGATEAFF.

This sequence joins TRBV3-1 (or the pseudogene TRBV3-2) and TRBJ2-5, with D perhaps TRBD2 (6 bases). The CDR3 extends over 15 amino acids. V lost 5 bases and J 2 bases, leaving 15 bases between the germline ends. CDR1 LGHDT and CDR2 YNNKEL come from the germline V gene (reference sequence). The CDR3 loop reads CASSYGGTAQETQYF. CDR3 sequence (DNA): TGTGCCAGCAGCTACGGGGGTACGGCTCAAGAGACCCAGTACTTC.

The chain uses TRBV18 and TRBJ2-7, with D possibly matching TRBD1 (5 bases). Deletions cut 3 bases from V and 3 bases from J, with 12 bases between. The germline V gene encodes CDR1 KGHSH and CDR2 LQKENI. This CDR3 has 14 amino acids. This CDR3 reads CASSPQDTYYEQYF. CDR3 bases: TGTGCCAGCTCACCTCAGGACACTTACTACGAGCAGTACTTC. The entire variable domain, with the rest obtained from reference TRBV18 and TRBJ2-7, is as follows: NAGVMQNPRHLVRRRGQEARLRCSPMKGHSHVYWYRQLPEEGLKFMVYLQKENIIDESGMPKERFSAEFPKEGPSILRIQQVVRGDSAAYFCASSPQDTYYEQYFGPGTRLTVT.

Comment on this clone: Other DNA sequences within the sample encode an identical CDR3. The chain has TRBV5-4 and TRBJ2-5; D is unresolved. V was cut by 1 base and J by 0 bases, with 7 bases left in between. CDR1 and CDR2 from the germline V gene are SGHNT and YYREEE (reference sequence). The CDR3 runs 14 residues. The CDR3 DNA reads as TGTGCCAGCAGCTTGCCGGCAGACCAAGAGACCCAGTACTTC. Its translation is CASSLPADQETQYF.

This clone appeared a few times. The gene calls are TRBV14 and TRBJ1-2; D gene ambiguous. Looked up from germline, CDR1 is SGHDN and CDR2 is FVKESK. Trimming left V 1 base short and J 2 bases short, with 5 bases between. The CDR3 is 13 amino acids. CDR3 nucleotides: TGTGCCAGCAGCCAAGGACTGAACTATGGCTACACCTTC. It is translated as CASSQGLNYGYTF.

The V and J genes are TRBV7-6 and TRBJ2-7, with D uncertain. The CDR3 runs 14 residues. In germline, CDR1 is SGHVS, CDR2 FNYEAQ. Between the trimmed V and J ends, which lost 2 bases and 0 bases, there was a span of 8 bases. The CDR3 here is CASSLTVSSYEQYF. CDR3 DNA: TGTGCCAGCAGCTTAACGGTTAGCTCCTACGAGCAGTACTTC.